This T cell receptor (beta chain) was obtained from a study of Ad26.COV2.S vaccination and SARS-CoV-2 variants. Notes on the study in general: Substantial breadth was reportedly displayed by spike-specific CD8+ and CD4+ T cell responses after vaccination.

Here immunoSEQ multiplex PCR was the method, and the copy in TCRdb shows in-frame clones only, minus some. The repertoire includes some 190,000 clones, roughly nine tenths of them detected once, and 5% to 6.5% sits in the top ten. This clone was found a few times. Its antigen is as yet unknown. The source of this sequence is a human donor who had recovered from COVID-19. Here the sequenced sample was peripheral blood, taken after recovery from COVID-19.

The DNA of the CDR3 is TGTGCCAGCAGCTCGGGAGGTGTAACCGGGGAGCTGTTTTTT. It specifies CASSSGGVTGELFF. The chain carries TRBV11-3 and TRBJ2-2; the match to TRBD2 covers 7 bases. V shed 4 bases, J shed 5 bases, and the junction held 4 bases outside the gene matches. CDR1 is SGHNT, CDR2 YENEEA, per germline. This CDR3 spans 14 amino acids.